This is a list of T cell receptor beta chains from one sample in a study of shared clonotypes between healthy human individuals. Clones were sequenced by immunoSEQ multiplex PCR, and TCRdb holds only the in-frame ones, with some missing. The sample includes about 1 million clones, around 76% seen only once; the top ten take approximately 1.5%. Input material: memory CD4+ T cells sorted from blood. All receptors derive from a man aged 18 to 29 in good health. Both conserved end residues are part of each CDR3. The D gene is left open where the match is weak. The size of a clone is reported for some rows only, either as once, few or many, or as a class for expanded clones.

DNA,CDR3,D,size,V,J
TGCGCCAGCAGCTTAGGGCAGAGTCTCTCTAGCACAGATACGCAGTATTTT,CASSLGQSLSSTDTQYF,NA,NA,TRBV5-1,TRBJ2-3
TGCGCCAGCAGCTTGGCCGGGGGGAAATATGGCTACACCTTC,CASSLAGGKYGYTF,NA,few,TRBV5-1,TRBJ1-2
TGTGCCATCACCCGACAGGGGAACTCTGGAAACACCATATATTTT,CAITRQGNSGNTIYF,TRBD1,NA,TRBV10-3,TRBJ1-3
TGTGCCAGCTCACGGGACAGTTACAATGAGCAGTTCTTC,CASSRDSYNEQFF,TRBD1,NA,TRBV18,TRBJ2-1
TGTGCCAGCAGTAGGGACAGGGGAGGGCCCGGGGAGCTGTTTTTT,CASSRDRGGPGELFF,TRBD1,NA,TRBV27,TRBJ2-2
TGCGCCAGCAGCCCAAACGCGGGCCTCGGCTACGAGCAGTACTTC,CASSPNAGLGYEQYF,NA,NA,TRBV5-1,TRBJ2-7
TGTGCCAGCAGCCAAGATTGGCTAGCGAACACCGGGGAGCTGTTTTTT,CASSQDWLANTGELFF,NA,few,TRBV4-2,TRBJ2-2
TGTGCCAGCAGCCCGGGAGGGCCGAACAATGAGCAGTTCTTC,CASSPGGPNNEQFF,TRBD2,NA,TRBV28,TRBJ2-1
TGTGCCAGCAGTGAATTTGTGGGGGCGAGGACCGGGGAGCTGTTTTTT,CASSEFVGARTGELFF,NA,few,TRBV25-1,TRBJ2-2
TGTGCCAGCAGCGCGGGACATGCTAACTACGAGCAGTACTTC,CASSAGHANYEQYF,NA,NA,TRBV5-8,TRBJ2-7
TGTGCCAGCAGCACCACAGGGGGAAAGGGTGAAGCTTTCTTT,CASSTTGGKGEAFF,TRBD1,NA,TRBV5-5,TRBJ1-1
TGTGCCAGCAGCTTGGCAGAGACCTCCTACAATGAGCAGTTCTTC,CASSLAETSYNEQFF,NA,NA,TRBV7-9,TRBJ2-1
TGTGCCAGTAAGGCGGACACAGGGGAAGCCGAGCAGTACTTC,CASKADTGEAEQYF,TRBD1,NA,TRBV10-3,TRBJ2-7
TGTGCCATCAGGAGGACAGGATTGAACACTGAAGCTTTCTTT,CAIRRTGLNTEAFF,TRBD1,NA,TRBV10-3,TRBJ1-1
TGTGCCAGCAGCTTAGTGGGTTCTGGAAACACCATATATTTT,CASSLVGSGNTIYF,NA,few,TRBV7-2,TRBJ1-3
TGTGCCAGCAGCTCCGGGGGACAGACCCAGTACTTC,CASSSGGQTQYF,NA,NA,TRBV7-2,TRBJ2-5
TGTGCCAGCAGCTATGCCTCGGGACTGCAAGAGACCCAGTACTTC,CASSYASGLQETQYF,NA,NA,TRBV7-9,TRBJ2-5
TGTGCCAGCAGCCCGGGTGAAGGGCCGGGGTCACCCCTCCACTTT,CASSPGEGPGSPLHF,NA,NA,TRBV11-2,TRBJ1-6
TGTGCCAGCAGCCAAGAAGCGACTAGCGGAGGGGATACGCAGTATTTT,CASSQEATSGGDTQYF,TRBD2,NA,TRBV4-2,TRBJ2-3
TGTGCCAGTAGTTCGCGACTAGCGGGAAATAAGGATGAGCAGTTCTTC,CASSSRLAGNKDEQFF,TRBD2,once,TRBV19,TRBJ2-1
TGCGCCAGCAGCCATGACAGGGCATCCTATGGCTACACCTTC,CASSHDRASYGYTF,TRBD1,NA,TRBV5-1,TRBJ1-2
TGTGCCAGCAGCTTGCGAGACACCGGATACGAGCAGTACTTC,CASSLRDTGYEQYF,NA,NA,TRBV5-5,TRBJ2-7
TGTGCCAGCAGCTTAGGGACCAGACAAGAGACCCAGTACTTC,CASSLGTRQETQYF,NA,once,TRBV5-4,TRBJ2-5
TGTGCCAGCAGTTACCGCAGCGGGCCCTACGAGCAGTACTTC,CASSYRSGPYEQYF,NA,NA,TRBV6-6,TRBJ2-7
TGCGCCAGCAGCCCAGGGGTTGTAGCCTACGAGCAGTACTTC,CASSPGVVAYEQYF,NA,NA,TRBV5-1,TRBJ2-7
TGTGCCAGTACCGCGACAGGGCGAGGATTCGGTGACACTGAAGCTTTCTTT,CASTATGRGFGDTEAFF,TRBD1,NA,TRBV19,TRBJ1-1
TGCGCCAGCAGCCCGCTAGGGCAGGGGGTACATGAGCAGTTCTTC,CASSPLGQGVHEQFF,TRBD1,NA,TRBV10-1,TRBJ2-1
TGTGCCAGCAGCTTAAGAGGAGACACGGAGACCCAGTACTTC,CASSLRGDTETQYF,NA,NA,TRBV7-9,TRBJ2-5
TGCGCCAGCAGCCAAGATCGACGGGAGGGGAGGGGAGGAAACACCATATATTTT,CASSQDRREGRGGNTIYF,NA,NA,TRBV4-3,TRBJ1-3